This note documents a single TCR beta chain sequence. The data belong to a study of blood T cell repertoires in COVID-19. Study-wide context: Researchers got acute and convalescent COVID-19 samples from the United States, Italy and Spain.

How the authors handled the data: Counts of nucleated cells, estimated from reference gene primer amplification, were obtained. Clones were read by immunoSEQ multiplex PCR, and TCRdb kept only the in-frame ones, dropping some. D and trimming come from the DNA, and the V and J calls and clone size come from that table. The table has about 140,000 clones, approximately 84% seen once; the top ten hold around 3.2%. Allocation to cohorts depended on clinical history reported by the participants. The source material was PBMCs or T cells enriched from blood (not recorded which). This clonotype was sampled from a woman aged 45-65 years with acute COVID-19.

CDR3 region: CSASDRGPYNEAFF. CDR3 nucleotide sequence: TGCAGCGCCTCCGACAGGGGGCCTTATAATGAAGCTTTCTTT. The genes are TRBV29-1 and TRBJ1-1; 10 bases are a match to TRBD1. From germline, CDR1 is SQVTM and CDR2 ANQGSEA. The CDR3 is 14 residues long. V was pared by 7 bases and J by 7 bases, with 12 bases of the junction left unmatched.